This TCR beta chain appears in the sequencing data of a study of blood T cell repertoires in COVID-19. Study information: The United States, Italy and Spain supplied acute and convalescent COVID-19 samples. Sources were T cells, B-cell-depleted T cells, or PBMCs; the material itself was cDNA or gDNA.

Per the original methods: It was from reference gene primer amplification that nucleated cell counts were estimated. Sequencing was performed with immunoSEQ multiplex PCR; in TCRdb, only in-frame clones are kept and a portion is missing. Clone size and the V and J calls come from that table; the DNA yielded D and trimming. Of some 180,000 clones in the sample, over 75% were seen once. The germline CDR1 and CDR2 sequences are MGHRA and YSYEKL. The CDR3 totals 14 residues. V lost 5 bases, J lost 6 bases, and 8 bases stayed unmatched. J is TRBJ2-5 and V is TRBV4-1, with 8 bases that match TRBD1. What was sequenced was peripheral blood. The sequence came from a woman older than 75 with active or convalescent COVID-19. The CDR3: CASSSRQGQKTQYF. In DNA, the CDR3 is TGCGCCAGCAGCTCCCGACAGGGGCAAAAGACCCAGTACTTC.